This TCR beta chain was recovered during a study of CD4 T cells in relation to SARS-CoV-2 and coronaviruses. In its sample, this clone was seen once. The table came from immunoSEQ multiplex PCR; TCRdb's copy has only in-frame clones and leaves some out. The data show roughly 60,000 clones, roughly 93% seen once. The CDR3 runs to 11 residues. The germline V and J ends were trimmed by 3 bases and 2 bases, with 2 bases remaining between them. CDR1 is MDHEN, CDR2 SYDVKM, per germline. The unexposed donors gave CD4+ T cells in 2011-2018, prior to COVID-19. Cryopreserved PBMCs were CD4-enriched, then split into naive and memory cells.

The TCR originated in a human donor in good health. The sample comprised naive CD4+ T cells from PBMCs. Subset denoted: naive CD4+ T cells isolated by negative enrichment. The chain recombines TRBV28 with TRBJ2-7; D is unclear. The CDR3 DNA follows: TGTGCCAGCAGTTTGGCCTACGAGCAGTACTTC. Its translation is CASSLAYEQYF.